Sequencing of this TCR beta chain was carried out in a study of graft-versus-host responses after intestinal transplantation. Study-level information: Tacrolimus and steroids were given for two to three years to all recipients after anti-thymocyte globulin induction.

Sequencing was performed with immunoSEQ multiplex PCR; in TCRdb, only in-frame clones are kept and a portion is missing. The data hold about 14,000 clones, with about 29% observed a single time. Sample share makes this clone medium-sized (0.01 to 0.1%). V lost 6 bases to trimming and J lost 1 base, with 16 bases between them. There are 15 residues in the CDR3. Germline lookup yields CDR1 MDHEN and CDR2 SYDVKM. CFSE-low proliferating responders, CD3+CD4+ and CD3+CD8+, were sorted post-reaction. This chain joins TRBV28 and TRBJ2-7; D is unclear. The receptor was isolated from a human patient who received an intestinal transplant. Material: alloreactive CD4+ T cells from a mixed lymphocyte reaction culture, obtained before intestinal transplant. This sample's subset: CFSE-low proliferating T cells sorted from roughly 6-day pre-transplant mixed lymphocyte reaction (GvH or HvG direction). The CDR3, as DNA: TGTGCCAGCAGCCTATGGGCGCTCTCTTCCTACGAGCAGTACTTC. Its protein product is CASSLWALSSYEQYF. Together with reference TRBV28 and TRBJ2-7, the CDR3 gives the full variable domain: DVKVTQSSRYLVKRTGEKVFLECVQDMDHENMFWYRQDPGLGLRLIYFSYDVKMKEKGDIPEGYSVSREKKERFSLILESASTNQTSMYLCASSLWALSSYEQYFGPGTRLTVT.